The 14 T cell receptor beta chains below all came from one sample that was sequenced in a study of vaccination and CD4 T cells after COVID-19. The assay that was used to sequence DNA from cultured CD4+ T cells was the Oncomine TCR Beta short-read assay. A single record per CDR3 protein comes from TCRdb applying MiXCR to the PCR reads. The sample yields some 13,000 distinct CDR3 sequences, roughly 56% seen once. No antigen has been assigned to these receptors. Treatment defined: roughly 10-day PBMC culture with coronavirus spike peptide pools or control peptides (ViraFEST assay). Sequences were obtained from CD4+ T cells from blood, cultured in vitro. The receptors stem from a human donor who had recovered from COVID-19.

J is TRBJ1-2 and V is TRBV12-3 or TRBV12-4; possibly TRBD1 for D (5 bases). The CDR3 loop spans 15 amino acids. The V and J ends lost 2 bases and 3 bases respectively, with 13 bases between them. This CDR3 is CASSLRAGWDYGYTF. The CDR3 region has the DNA TGTGCCAGCAGTTTAAGGGCAGGGTGGGACTATGGCTACACCTTC.

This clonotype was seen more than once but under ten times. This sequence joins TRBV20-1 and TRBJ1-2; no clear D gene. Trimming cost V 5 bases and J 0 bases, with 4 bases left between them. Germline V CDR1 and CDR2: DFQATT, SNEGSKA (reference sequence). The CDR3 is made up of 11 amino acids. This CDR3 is CSAGANYGYTF. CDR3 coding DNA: TGCAGTGCTGGAGCTAACTATGGCTACACCTTC.

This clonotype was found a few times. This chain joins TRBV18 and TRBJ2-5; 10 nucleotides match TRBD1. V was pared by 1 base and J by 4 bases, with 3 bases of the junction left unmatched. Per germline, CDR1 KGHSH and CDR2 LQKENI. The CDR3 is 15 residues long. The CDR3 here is CASSPRTGGGETQYF. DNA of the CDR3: TGTGCCAGCTCACCACGGACAGGGGGAGGAGAGACCCAGTACTTC.

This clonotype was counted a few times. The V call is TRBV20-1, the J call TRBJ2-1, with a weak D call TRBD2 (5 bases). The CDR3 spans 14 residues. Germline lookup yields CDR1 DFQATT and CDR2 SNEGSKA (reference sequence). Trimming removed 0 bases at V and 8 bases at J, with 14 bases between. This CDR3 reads CSARDGLQADEQFF. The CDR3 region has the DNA TGCAGTGCTAGAGATGGACTCCAGGCGGATGAGCAGTTCTTC.

CDR3 DNA: TGCAGTGCTACTGCGGGACAAATCACTGAAGCTTTCTTT. This encodes CSATAGQITEAFF. The chain has TRBV20-1 and TRBJ1-1, with D perhaps TRBD1 (6 bases). CDR1 is DFQATT and CDR2 is SNEGSKA in the germline V gene (reference sequence). The ends were cut back, 4 bases at V and 4 bases at J, with 13 bases in the middle. The CDR3 covers 13 residues.

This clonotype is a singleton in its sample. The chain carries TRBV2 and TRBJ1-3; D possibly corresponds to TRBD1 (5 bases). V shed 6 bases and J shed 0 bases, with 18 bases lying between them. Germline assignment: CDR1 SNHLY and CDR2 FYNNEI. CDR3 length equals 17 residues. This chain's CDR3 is CASRGLDRASSGNTIYF. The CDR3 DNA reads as TGTGCCAGCAGGGGCCTTGACAGAGCGAGCTCTGGAAACACCATATATTTT.

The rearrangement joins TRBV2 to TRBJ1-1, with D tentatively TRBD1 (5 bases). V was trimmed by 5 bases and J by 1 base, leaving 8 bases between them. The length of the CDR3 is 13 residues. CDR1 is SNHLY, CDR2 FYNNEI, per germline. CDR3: CASSRDPNTEAFF. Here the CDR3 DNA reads TGTGCCAGCAGTCGGGACCCGAACACTGAAGCTTTCTTT. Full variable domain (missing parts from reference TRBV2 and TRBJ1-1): EPEVTQTPSHQVTQMGQEVILRCVPISNHLYFYWYRQILGQKVEFLVSFYNNEISEKSEIFDDQFSVERPDGSNFTLKIRSTKLEDSAMYFCASSRDPNTEAFFGQGTRLTVV.

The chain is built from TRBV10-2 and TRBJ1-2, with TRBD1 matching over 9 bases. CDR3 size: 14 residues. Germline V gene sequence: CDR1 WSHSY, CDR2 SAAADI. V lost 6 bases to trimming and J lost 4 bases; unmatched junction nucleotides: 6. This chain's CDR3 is CASRDRDRVYGYTF. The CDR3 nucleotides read TGCGCCAGCAGAGACCGGGACAGGGTCTATGGCTACACCTTC.

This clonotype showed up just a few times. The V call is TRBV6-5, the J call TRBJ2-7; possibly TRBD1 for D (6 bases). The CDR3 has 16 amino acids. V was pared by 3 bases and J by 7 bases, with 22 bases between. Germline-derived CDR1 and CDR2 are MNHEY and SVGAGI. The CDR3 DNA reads TGTGCCAGCAGTTATTTGTACCGACAGGACGCTTGGGAGCAGTACTTC. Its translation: CASSYLYRQDAWEQYF.

The CDR3 DNA is TGTGCCAGCACCCTAAATTCGAATTCACCCCTCCACTTT. It specifies CASTLNSNSPLHF. The chain recombines TRBV6-2 or TRBV6-3 with TRBJ1-6; no reliable D call. Germline loops: CDR1 MNHEY, CDR2 SVGEGT. This CDR3 is 13 amino acids long. Trimming removed 7 bases from V and 7 bases from J, with 11 bases in between.

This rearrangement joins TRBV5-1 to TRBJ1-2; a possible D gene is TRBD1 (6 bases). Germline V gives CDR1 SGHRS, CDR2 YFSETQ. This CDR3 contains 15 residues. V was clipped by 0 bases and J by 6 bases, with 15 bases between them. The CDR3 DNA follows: TGCGCCAGCAGCTTGGAGGGGACACCCCGCCATGGCTACACCTTC. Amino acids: CASSLEGTPRHGYTF.

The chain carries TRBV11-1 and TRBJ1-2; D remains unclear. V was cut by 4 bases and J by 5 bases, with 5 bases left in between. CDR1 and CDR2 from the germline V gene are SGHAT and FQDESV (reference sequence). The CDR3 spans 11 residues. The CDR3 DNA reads TGTGCCAGCAGCTCCTATTATGGCTACACCTTC. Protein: CASSSYYGYTF.

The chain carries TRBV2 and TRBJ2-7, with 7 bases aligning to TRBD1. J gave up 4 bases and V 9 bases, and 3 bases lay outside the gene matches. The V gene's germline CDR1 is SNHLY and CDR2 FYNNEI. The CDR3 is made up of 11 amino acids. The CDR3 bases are TGTGCCAGTGACAGGGATTACGAGCAGTACTTC. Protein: CASDRDYEQYF.

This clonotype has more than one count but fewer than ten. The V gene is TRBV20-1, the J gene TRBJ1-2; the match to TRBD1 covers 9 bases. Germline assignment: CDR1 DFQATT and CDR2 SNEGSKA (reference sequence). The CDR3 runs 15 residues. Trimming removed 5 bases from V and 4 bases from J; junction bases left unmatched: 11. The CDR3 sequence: CSASMAGTGLYGYTF. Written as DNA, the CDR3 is TGCAGTGCTTCTATGGCCGGGACAGGGCTCTATGGCTACACCTTC.